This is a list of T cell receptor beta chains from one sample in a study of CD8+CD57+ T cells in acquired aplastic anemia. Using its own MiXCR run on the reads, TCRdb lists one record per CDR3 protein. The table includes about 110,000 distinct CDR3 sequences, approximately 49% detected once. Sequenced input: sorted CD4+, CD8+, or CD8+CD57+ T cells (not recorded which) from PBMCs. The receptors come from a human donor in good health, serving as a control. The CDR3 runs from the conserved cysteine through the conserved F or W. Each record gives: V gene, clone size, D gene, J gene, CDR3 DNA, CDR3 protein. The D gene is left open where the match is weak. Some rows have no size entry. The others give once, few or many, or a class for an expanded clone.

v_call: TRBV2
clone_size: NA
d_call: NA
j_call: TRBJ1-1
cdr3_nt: TGTGCCAGCAGTCAGGTATACCTGAACACTGAAGCTTTCTTT
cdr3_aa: CASSQVYLNTEAFF

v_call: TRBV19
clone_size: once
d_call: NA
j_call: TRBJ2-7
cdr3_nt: TGTGCCAGTAGTATGTACGTGGGGAGCTCCTACGAGCAGTACTTC
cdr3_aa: CASSMYVGSSYEQYF

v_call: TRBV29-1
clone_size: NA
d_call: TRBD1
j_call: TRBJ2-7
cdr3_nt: TGCAGCGTTGACGTGAGGACAGGGGGAGTCTCCTACGAGCAGTACTTC
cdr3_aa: CSVDVRTGGVSYEQYF

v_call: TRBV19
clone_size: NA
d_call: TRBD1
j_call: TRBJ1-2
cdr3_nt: TGTGCCAGTGCACCGCCCGGGACAGGGGTCTATGGCTACACCTTC
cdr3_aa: CASAPPGTGVYGYTF

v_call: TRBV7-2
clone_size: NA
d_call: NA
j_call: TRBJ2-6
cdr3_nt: TGTGCCAGCAGCTTAGCAGGGGCTGGGGCCAACGTCCTGACTTTC
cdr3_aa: CASSLAGAGANVLTF

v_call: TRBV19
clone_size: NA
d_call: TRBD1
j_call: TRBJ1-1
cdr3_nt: TGTGCCAGTAGTTGGGACAGGGGTAGCACTGAAGCTTTCTTT
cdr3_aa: CASSWDRGSTEAFF

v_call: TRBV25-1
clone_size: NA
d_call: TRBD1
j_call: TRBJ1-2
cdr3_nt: TGTGCCAGCAGTTTGGGGACAGGGTATGGCTACACCTTC
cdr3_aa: CASSLGTGYGYTF

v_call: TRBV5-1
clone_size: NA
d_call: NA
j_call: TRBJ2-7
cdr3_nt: TGCGCCAGCAGCCATACCACGTACCGGGACCGAGCCTACGAGCAGTACTTC
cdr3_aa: CASSHTTYRDRAYEQYF

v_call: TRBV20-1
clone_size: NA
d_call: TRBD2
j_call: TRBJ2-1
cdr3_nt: TGCAGTGCTAGGCCAATAGGACTAGCGAACAATGAGCAGTTCTTC
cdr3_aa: CSARPIGLANNEQFF

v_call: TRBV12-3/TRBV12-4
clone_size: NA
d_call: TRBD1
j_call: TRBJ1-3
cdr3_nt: TGTGCCAGCAGCCCAGGACAGGGGCACCATGTGAGCTCTGGAGACACCATATATTTT
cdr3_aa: CASSPGQGHHVSSGDTIYF

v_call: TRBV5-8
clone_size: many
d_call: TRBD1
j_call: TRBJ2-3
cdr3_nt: TGTGCCAGCAGCTTGTATCAGGGGGCTTTAGATACGCAGTATTTT
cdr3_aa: CASSLYQGALDTQYF